The present T cell receptor (beta chain) was sequenced within a study of cytomegalovirus exposure and HLA in healthy donors. Repertoires were generated with immunoSEQ multiplex PCR, while TCRdb's copy carries only in-frame clones and drops some. The table has some 200,000 clones, roughly 80% seen once; the top ten hold roughly 2.8%. General study findings and limits: The study listed approximately 160 cytomegalovirus-associated TCR beta chains.

Separate from the approximately 670-subject first cohort, the roughly 110-subject validation cohort was the one that the donors belonged to. The CDR3 consists of 14 residues. With V trimmed by 4 bases and J by 8 bases, 9 bases remained unmatched. In germline, CDR1 is SGHRS, CDR2 YFSETQ. Concerning this clone: Its specificity is not known.

Input material: PBMCs. The receptor's source is a woman between 18 and 30 years old in good health and CMV-seropositive. This sequence joins TRBV5-1 and TRBJ2-1; 7 positions match TRBD1. The CDR3 bases are TGCGCCAGCAGCAGGGACAGTGAAGTCCATGAGCAGTTCTTC. This gives the protein CASSRDSEVHEQFF.